The TCR beta chain described here comes from a study of cytomegalovirus exposure and HLA in healthy donors. Study in general: A later analysis reported the 100 to 150 validation repertoires used the same platform as the approximately 700 first-cohort repertoires.

V lost 4 bases to trimming and J lost 5 bases; unmatched junction nucleotides: 13. This CDR3 comprises 17 residues. Germline lookup yields CDR1 SGHNT and CDR2 YYREEE (reference sequence). Notes on this clone: Its specificity is not known.

Regarding the study as a whole: Diagnosis of cytomegalovirus status made by the classifier reportedly showed high specificity and sensitivity. In vitro data verified three CMV-associated chains as specific for CMV antigens. A list of about 180 TCR beta chains associated with cytomegalovirus was given.

Sequencing was performed with immunoSEQ multiplex PCR; in TCRdb, only in-frame clones are kept and a portion is missing. The sample carries over 85,000 clones, roughly 84% recorded once. The chain is built from TRBV5-4 and TRBJ2-1; 9 bases are a match to TRBD2. This sequence originates from a young woman in good health and CMV-seropositive. The material sequenced was PBMCs. As DNA, the CDR3 is TGTGCCAGCAGCCTGGCGAGCGGGGGGCCTCCTGACAATGAGCAGTTCTTC. This codes for CASSLASGGPPDNEQFF.